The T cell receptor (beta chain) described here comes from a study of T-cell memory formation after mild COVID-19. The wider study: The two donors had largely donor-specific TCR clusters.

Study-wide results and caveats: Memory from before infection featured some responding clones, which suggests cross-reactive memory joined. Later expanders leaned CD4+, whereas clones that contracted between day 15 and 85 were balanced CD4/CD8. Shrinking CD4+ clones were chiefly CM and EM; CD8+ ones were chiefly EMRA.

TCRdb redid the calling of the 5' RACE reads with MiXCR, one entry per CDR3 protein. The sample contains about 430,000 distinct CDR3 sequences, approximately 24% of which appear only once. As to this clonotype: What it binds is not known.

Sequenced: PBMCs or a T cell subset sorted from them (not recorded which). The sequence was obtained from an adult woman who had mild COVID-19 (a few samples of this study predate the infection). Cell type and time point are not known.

For the CDR3, the DNA is TGTGCCAGCAGAAAGTTAGCGGGAGGAGAGACTGAGCAGTTCTTC. As protein: CASRKLAGGETEQFF. The V gene is TRBV2, the J gene TRBJ2-1, with TRBD2 matching 10 bases. Trimming cost V 6 bases and J 9 bases; bases outside gene matches: 11. Germline-derived CDR1 and CDR2 are SNHLY and FYNNEI. The CDR3 runs 15 residues.